These T cell receptor beta chains were read from a single sample in a study of siplizumab effects on memory and regulatory T cells. This table comes from immunoSEQ multiplex PCR, and its TCRdb copy is limited to in-frame clones, with some not included. The sample holds some 99,000 clones, under 95% seen once. Sequences were obtained from Tregs sorted from blood. The receptor source for this set is a human donor in good health. Each CDR3 is given with its conserved first and last residue. A D gene is named only where the DNA matches it firmly.

CDR3 DNA,CDR3 protein,V gene,D gene,J gene
TGTGCCAGCAGCCAGCCCCGGACTACTAAATTAAATGAGCAGTTCTTC,CASSQPRTTKLNEQFF,TRBV14,-,TRBJ2-1
TGTGCCAGCAGCTTAGGGGGGGCAGGTGGCTACACCTTC,CASSLGGAGGYTF,TRBV7-9,-,TRBJ1-2
TGTGCCATCATCAGGGGACGTTCACCCCTCCACTTT,CAIIRGRSPLHF,TRBV7-4,-,TRBJ1-6
TGTGCCAGCTCACCACGTCAGGAGACCCAGTACTTC,CASSPRQETQYF,TRBV18,-,TRBJ2-5
TGTGCCAGCAGCTCGTTTCCTAGCGGGGACTACAATGAGCAGTTCTTC,CASSSFPSGDYNEQFF,TRBV5-5,TRBD2,TRBJ2-1
TGCGCCAGCAGCTTGGTAGGGGTAGGAGGTACCGGGGAGCTGTTTTTT,CASSLVGVGGTGELFF,TRBV5-1,-,TRBJ2-2
TGTGCCGCCGCTGGGCCGGACGGGGGGGAGCAGTACTTC,CAAAGPDGGEQYF,TRBV7-8,TRBD2,TRBJ2-7
TGCGCCAGCAGCTTGGCCCTCAGCGGGGTCGAGACCCAGTACTTC,CASSLALSGVETQYF,TRBV5-1,TRBD2,TRBJ2-5
TGCGCCAGCAGCGTGGCCTACCGAGGGCCAGCGGCGGCCTACGAGCAGTACTTC,CASSVAYRGPAAAYEQYF,TRBV5-1,-,TRBJ2-7
TGTGCCAGCGGCCAGCGGGGGGGCCAGGGCACAGATACGCAGTATTTT,CASGQRGGQGTDTQYF,TRBV2,TRBD2,TRBJ2-3
TGCGCCAGCAGCGTCCGGGACAGTCTGAACACCGGGGAGCTGTTTTTT,CASSVRDSLNTGELFF,TRBV5-1,TRBD1,TRBJ2-2
TGTGCCAGTAGTCCCCAGTGGAACACCGGGGAGCTGTTTTTT,CASSPQWNTGELFF,TRBV19,-,TRBJ2-2
TGCGCCAGCAGCTTGGAGGGTATCGGCACCGGGGAGCTGTTTTTT,CASSLEGIGTGELFF,TRBV5-1,-,TRBJ2-2
TGTGCCAGCAGTGCCCCGGGGTCTAGAACATGGTTCGGCTACACCTTC,CASSAPGSRTWFGYTF,TRBV2,-,TRBJ1-2
TGTGCCAGCAGCGTAGCTGCGCAGCAACGGGAGACCCAGTACTTC,CASSVAAQQRETQYF,TRBV9,-,TRBJ2-5
TGTGCCAGCAGCTCCTCGGGACAGGGGATCACTGAAGCTTTCTTT,CASSSSGQGITEAFF,TRBV7-3,TRBD1,TRBJ1-1
TGCGCCAGCAGCTTGACAGCGTTTAACACTGAAGCTTTCTTT,CASSLTAFNTEAFF,TRBV5-1,-,TRBJ1-1